This is a list of T cell receptor beta chains from one sample in a study of CD4 and CD8 cells across lung adenocarcinoma regions. In TCRdb, the PCR reads were re-called with MiXCR into one record per CDR3 protein. The sample lists approximately 2,200 distinct CDR3 sequences, under 60% occurring once. The sample taken for sequencing was CD4+ T cells from the center of a lung tumor. These receptor sequences come from a female donor with lung adenocarcinoma. The CD4 and CD8 labels of this study may be unreliable. The CDR3 runs from the conserved cysteine through the conserved F or W. The D gene is left open where the match is weak. Rows may omit the clone size; those that give it use once, few, many or a size class.

J | D | size | V | CDR3 | DNA
TRBJ2-5 | TRBD2 | large | TRBV27 | CASSLSSGGTETQYF | TGTGCCAGCAGTTTATCGTCGGGAGGCACAGAGACCCAGTACTTC
TRBJ1-5 | - | - | TRBV6-1 | CASSGGPPQHF | TGTGCCAGCAGCGGGGGTCCGCCCCAGCACTTT
TRBJ1-2 | TRBD1 | few | TRBV6-5 | CASSYPQGADGYTF | TGTGCCAGCAGTTATCCCCAGGGGGCGGATGGCTACACCTTC
TRBJ1-4 | - | large | TRBV6-1 | CASRGGSASGEKLFF | TGTGCCAGCAGAGGAGGGTCAGCGAGCGGGGAAAAACTGTTTTTT
TRBJ2-3 | - | - | TRBV27 | CASKEQNRDTQYF | TGTGCCAGCAAGGAACAGAACCGGGATACGCAGTATTTT
TRBJ2-7 | TRBD2 | - | TRBV7-2 | CASSLGGGGSFGGEQYF | TGTGCCAGCAGCTTAGGGGGAGGCGGGAGTTTTGGAGGCGAGCAGTACTTC
TRBJ2-7 | - | - | TRBV6-5 | CASSYALRTNSYEQYF | TGTGCCAGCAGTTACGCGCTGAGGACCAACAGCTACGAGCAGTACTTC
TRBJ2-1 | TRBD2 | - | TRBV6-9 | CASSYSGRANEQFF | TGTGCCAGCAGTTATAGCGGGAGGGCCAATGAGCAGTTCTTC
TRBJ2-1 | - | - | TRBV4-1 | CASSQESSYNEQFF | TGCGCCAGCAGCCAAGAAAGCTCCTACAATGAGCAGTTCTTC
TRBJ2-1 | TRBD1 | - | TRBV18 | CASSPGQVTYNEQFF | TGTGCCAGCTCACCGGGACAGGTCACCTACAATGAGCAGTTCTTC
TRBJ1-5 | - | medium-sized | TRBV6-1 | CASRVGDKGQPQHF | TGTGCCAGCCGGGTCGGGGATAAGGGCCAGCCCCAGCATTTT
TRBJ2-3 | TRBD1 | once | TRBV10-1 | CASSDGDRGPETQYF | TGCGCCAGCAGTGACGGAGACAGGGGACCAGAGACGCAGTATTTC
TRBJ2-1 | - | - | TRBV6-5 | CASSYSILSRAPFTPKIYNEQFF | TGTGCCAGCAGTTACTCGATTTTGTCGAGGGCACCATTCACCCCTAAGATCTACAATGAGCAGTTCTTC
TRBJ1-2 | - | hyperexpanded | TRBV6-1 | CASSEASGGYGYTF | TGTGCCAGCAGTGAAGCGAGTGGCGGTTATGGCTACACCTTC
TRBJ2-7 | - | - | TRBV20-1 | CSARGESYEQYF | TGCAGTGCTAGGGGCGAATCCTACGAGCAGTACTTC
TRBJ2-1 | - | few | TRBV5-5 | CASSLWASSYNEQFF | TGTGCCAGCAGCTTGTGGGCGAGCTCCTACAATGAGCAGTTCTTC
TRBJ2-7 | TRBD2 | few | TRBV6-1 | CASSLGTSGSEQYF | TGTGCCAGCAGTCTTGGGACTAGCGGGAGCGAGCAGTACTTC
TRBJ2-5 | TRBD1 | - | TRBV27 | CASRRQGATDTPGQYF | TGTGCCAGCAGAAGACAGGGGGCGACAGACACACCGGGGCAGTACTTC
TRBJ1-4 | - | - | TRBV6-1 | CASSEITTNEKLFF | TGTGCCAGCAGTGAAATTACAACTAATGAAAAACTGTTTTTT
TRBJ2-1 | TRBD2 | - | TRBV5-5 | CASTGLAGGPEIF | TGTGCCAGCACAGGACTAGCGGGAGGGCCTGAGATCTTC
TRBJ2-3 | - | - | TRBV4-1 | CASSQELTDTQYF | TGCGCCAGCAGCCAAGAGCTCACAGATACGCAGTATTTT